The 14 T cell receptor beta chains given below trace back to one sample, sequenced in a study of human T cells and chemical hapten exposure. TCRdb itself ran the RACE reads through MiXCR, one entry per CDR3 protein. This sample has roughly 120,000 distinct CDR3 sequences, with around 15% found just once. Stated time point: patch test 1, 2 weeks after DPC sensitization. Stated treatment: therapeutic diphenylcyclopropenone sensitization with weekly scalp DPC. The sequences come from whole blood, collected in connection with sensitization to the hapten diphenylcyclopropenone (DPC). The receptor set was obtained from a man aged 18 to 30 with alopecia areata. Some clones in this sample may be carry-over from other donors' samples.

V usage is TRBV18 and J usage is TRBJ1-2; the D is unclear. Germline values: CDR1 KGHSH, CDR2 LQKENI. The CDR3 has 13 residues. V lost 0 bases and J lost 8, with 10 bases in between. Here the CDR3 reads CASSPPGINGYTF. The CDR3, as DNA: TGTGCCAGCTCACCACCGGGGATCAACGGCTACACCTTC.

This clonotype was seen at least ten times. The chain couples TRBV11-2 to TRBJ1-5; D ambiguous. This CDR3 comprises 13 residues. Germline loops: CDR1 SGHAT, CDR2 FQNNGV. The V and J ends lost 1 base and 4 bases respectively, with 5 bases between them. The CDR3 spells CASSLGRNQPQHF. CDR3 DNA: TGTGCCAGCAGCTTAGGACGGAATCAGCCCCAGCATTTT.

This clonotype was seen more than once but under ten times. The chain has TRBV6-2 or TRBV6-3 and TRBJ1-5; D unresolved. Looked up from germline, CDR1 is MNHEY and CDR2 is SVGEGT. This CDR3 is built from 14 residues. Trimming took off 6 bases at V and 3 bases at J, with 12 bases between the two ends. CDR3 sequence (DNA): TGTGCCAGCAGCCCTTATGTCTACAATCAGCCCCAGCATTTT. Translated, it gives CASSPYVYNQPQHF.

This clonotype came up a few times. The J gene is TRBJ1-5, the V gene TRBV18, with TRBD1 identical over 8 bases. Germline V gene lookup returns CDR1 KGHSH and CDR2 LQKENI. The CDR3 runs to 15 residues. The junction had 9 bases not matched to a gene; V was cut back by 6 bases and J by 5 bases. The CDR3 reads CASSRRTGLDQPQHF. CDR3 bases: TGTGCCAGCTCGCGACGGACAGGGTTGGATCAGCCCCAGCATTTT. Based on the CDR3 plus reference TRBV18 and TRBJ1-5, the full variable domain is NAGVMQNPRHLVRRRGQEARLRCSPMKGHSHVYWYRQLPEEGLKFMVYLQKENIIDESGMPKERFSAEFPKEGPSILRIQQVVRGDSAAYFCASSRRTGLDQPQHFGDGTRLSIL.

This sequence joins TRBV20-1 and TRBJ2-1; D gene ambiguous. The CDR3 runs 13 residues. The V gene lost 4 bases and the J gene lost 6 bases, with 13 bases spanning the gap. From germline, CDR1 is DFQATT and CDR2 SNEGSKA (reference sequence). The CDR3 is CSANLALSNEQFF. Written as DNA, the CDR3 is TGCAGTGCTAACCTTGCCCTATCCAATGAGCAGTTCTTC.

This clonotype turned up a few times. V is TRBV28 and J is TRBJ2-1; 8 bases map to TRBD2. CDR1 and CDR2 (germline): MDHEN, SYDVKM. V shed 6 bases, J shed 1 base, and the junction held 8 bases outside the gene matches. The CDR3 is 16 amino acids. CDR3 sequence reads: CASSPTSGGSYNEQFF. Here the CDR3 DNA reads TGTGCCAGCAGCCCTACAAGCGGGGGATCCTACAATGAGCAGTTCTTC.

The chain recombines TRBV7-9 with TRBJ2-5, with TRBD1 identical over 8 bases. The CDR3 is 16 amino acids. The junction had 10 bases not matched to a gene; V was cut back by 4 bases and J by 3 bases. Looked up from germline, CDR1 is SEHNR and CDR2 is FQNEAQ (reference sequence). The CDR3: CASSSKADRGKETQYF. CDR3 bases: TGTGCCAGCAGCTCGAAAGCTGACAGGGGAAAAGAGACCCAGTACTTC.

This clonotype was picked up a small number of times. The V and J genes are TRBV12-3 or TRBV12-4 and TRBJ2-3, with D possibly being TRBD1 (6 bases). The CDR3 consists of 16 residues. V gave up 0 bases and J gave up 7 bases, with 17 bases separating them. CDR3 sequence reads: CASSLALSGRGNTQYF. In DNA form, the CDR3 reads TGTGCCAGCAGTTTAGCGCTGAGCGGCAGGGGAAATACGCAGTATTTT.

This clonotype showed up many times. V and J are TRBV2 and TRBJ2-3; TRBD1 is a possible D gene (6 bases). The germline V and J ends were trimmed by 8 bases and 4 bases, with 19 bases remaining between them. Germline-derived CDR1 and CDR2 are SNHLY and FYNNEI. The CDR3 sequence is 15 residues long. The CDR3 sequence: CASSPDRPPADTQYF. For the CDR3, the DNA is TGTGCCAGCTCTCCGGACAGACCTCCGGCAGATACGCAGTATTTT.

The rearrangement links TRBV7-3 to TRBJ2-3, with unresolved D. The V end lost 10 bases, the J end lost 1 base, and 12 bases lay between the germline ends. CDR1 and CDR2 (germline): SGHTA, FQGTGA. The CDR3 covers 13 residues. The CDR3 DNA reads as TGTGCCACCAGTCTAACACGCACAGATACGCAGTATTTT. As protein: CATSLTRTDTQYF.

This clonotype came up a few times. The V call is TRBV29-1, the J call TRBJ1-2; the D is unclear. The CDR3 length is 13 residues. Trimming pared 6 bases from V and 6 bases from J, leaving 17 bases between. Germline CDR1 is SQVTM and CDR2 is ANQGSEA. The CDR3 is CSVGPSFWNGYTF. DNA of the CDR3: TGCAGCGTAGGACCCTCCTTTTGGAATGGCTACACCTTC.

This clonotype has a count of ten or more. The rearrangement links TRBV12-3 or TRBV12-4 to TRBJ1-2; 8 positions match TRBD1. J lost 2 bases, V lost 6 bases, and 2 bases had no gene match. The CDR3 length is 13 residues. CDR3 amino acids: CASSRTGNYGYTF. CDR3 sequence (DNA): TGTGCCAGCAGCAGGACAGGGAACTATGGCTACACCTTC.

This clonotype was observed a few times. The chain has TRBV20-1 and TRBJ1-1; the D gene is possibly TRBD1 (5 bases). The length of the CDR3 is 13 residues. Trimming cost V 1 base and J 0 bases, with 6 bases left between them. The germline V gene has CDR1 DFQATT and CDR2 SNEGSKA (reference sequence). The CDR3 nucleotides are TGCAGTGCTAGAGCAGGGATGAACACTGAAGCTTTCTTT. This codes for CSARAGMNTEAFF.

This clonotype was seen at least ten times. The chain couples TRBV6-2 or TRBV6-3 to TRBJ2-7, with 9 bases fitting TRBD1. Germline assignment: CDR1 MNHEY and CDR2 SVGEGT. The CDR3 runs 16 residues. V lost 0 bases to trimming and J lost 3 bases; unmatched junction nucleotides: 6. The CDR3 reads CASSYSTETGGYEQYF. The DNA for the CDR3 is TGTGCCAGCAGTTACTCAACCGAGACAGGGGGCTACGAGCAGTACTTC.